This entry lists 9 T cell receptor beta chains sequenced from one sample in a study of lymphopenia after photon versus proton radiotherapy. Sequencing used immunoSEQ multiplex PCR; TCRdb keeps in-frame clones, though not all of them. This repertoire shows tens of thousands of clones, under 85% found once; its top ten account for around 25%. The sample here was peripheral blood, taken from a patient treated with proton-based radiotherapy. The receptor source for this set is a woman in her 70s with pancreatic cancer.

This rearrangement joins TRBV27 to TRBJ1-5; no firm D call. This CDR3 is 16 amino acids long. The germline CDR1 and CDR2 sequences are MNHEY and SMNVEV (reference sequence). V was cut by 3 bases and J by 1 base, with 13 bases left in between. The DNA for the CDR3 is TGTGCCAGCAGTTTTAGTATTGGCAGCAGCAATCAGCCCCAGCATTTT. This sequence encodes CASSFSIGSSNQPQHF.

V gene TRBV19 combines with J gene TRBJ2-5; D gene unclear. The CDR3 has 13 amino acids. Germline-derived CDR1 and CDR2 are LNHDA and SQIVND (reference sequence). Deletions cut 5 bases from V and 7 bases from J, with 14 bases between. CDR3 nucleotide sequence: TGTGCCAGTAGTTCTTCGGCCTTGGGGACCCAGTACTTC. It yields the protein CASSSSALGTQYF. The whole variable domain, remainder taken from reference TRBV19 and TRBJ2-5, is DGGITQSPKYLFRKEGQNVTLSCEQNLNHDAMYWYRQDPGQGLRLIYYSQIVNDFQKGDIAEGYSVSREKKESFPLTVTSAQKNPTAFYLCASSSSALGTQYFGPGTRLLVL.

CDR3 region: CASSMIVYNEQFF. CDR3 DNA sequence: TGTGCCAGTAGTATGATAGTATACAATGAGCAGTTCTTC. The V call is TRBV19, the J call TRBJ2-1; D not certain. V lost 3 bases to trimming and J lost 4 bases, with 7 bases between them. The CDR3 runs 13 residues. Germline V gene lookup returns CDR1 LNHDA and CDR2 SQIVND (reference sequence).

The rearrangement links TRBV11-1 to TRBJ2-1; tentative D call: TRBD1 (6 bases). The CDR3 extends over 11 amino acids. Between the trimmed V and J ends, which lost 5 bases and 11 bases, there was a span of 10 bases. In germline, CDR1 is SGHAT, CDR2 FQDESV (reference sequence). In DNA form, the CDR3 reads TGTGCCAGCAGCGCCGGGACACAGCAGTTCTTC. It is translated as CASSAGTQQFF. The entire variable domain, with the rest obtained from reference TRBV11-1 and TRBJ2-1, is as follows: EAEVAQSPRYKITEKSQAVAFWCDPISGHATLYWYRQILGQGPELLVQFQDESVVDDSQLPKDRFSAERLKGVDSTLKIQPAELGDSAMYLCASSAGTQQFFGPGTRLTVL.

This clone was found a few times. The CDR3 DNA sequence: TGTGCCAGCAGTTTTGGCGGGACGGACTATGGCTACACCTTC. Encoded protein: CASSFGGTDYGYTF. The genes are TRBV28 and TRBJ1-2, with TRBD1 as a possible D gene (5 bases). Germline values: CDR1 MDHEN, CDR2 SYDVKM. The CDR3 runs to 14 residues. Trimming cost V 3 bases and J 3 bases, with 11 bases left between them.

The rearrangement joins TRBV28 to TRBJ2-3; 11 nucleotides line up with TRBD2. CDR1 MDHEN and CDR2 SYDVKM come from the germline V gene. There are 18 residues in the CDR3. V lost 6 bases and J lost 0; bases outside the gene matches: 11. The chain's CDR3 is CASRFLAGTSGSTDTQYF. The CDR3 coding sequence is TGTGCCAGCAGATTCCTTGCCGGGACTAGCGGTAGCACAGATACGCAGTATTTT.

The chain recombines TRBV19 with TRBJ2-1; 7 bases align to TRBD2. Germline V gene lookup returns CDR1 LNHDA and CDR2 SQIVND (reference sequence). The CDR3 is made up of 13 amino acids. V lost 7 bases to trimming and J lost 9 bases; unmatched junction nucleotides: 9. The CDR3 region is CASTKGGPGEQFF. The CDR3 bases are TGTGCCAGTACTAAGGGAGGGCCGGGTGAGCAGTTCTTC.

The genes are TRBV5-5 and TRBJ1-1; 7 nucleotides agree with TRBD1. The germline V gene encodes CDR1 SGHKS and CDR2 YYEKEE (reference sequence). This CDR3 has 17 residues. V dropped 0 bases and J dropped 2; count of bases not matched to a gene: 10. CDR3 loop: CASSLAPLGQANTEAFF. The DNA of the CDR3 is TGTGCCAGCAGCTTGGCACCTTTAGGACAGGCCAACACTGAAGCTTTCTTT.

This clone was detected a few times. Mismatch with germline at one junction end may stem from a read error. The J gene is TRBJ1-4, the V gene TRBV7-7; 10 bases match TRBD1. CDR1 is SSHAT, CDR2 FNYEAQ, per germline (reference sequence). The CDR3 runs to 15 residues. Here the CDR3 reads CASSPGTGVHEKLFF. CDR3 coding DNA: TGTGCTAGCAGCCCCGGGACAGGGGTCCATGAAAAACTGTTTTTT.